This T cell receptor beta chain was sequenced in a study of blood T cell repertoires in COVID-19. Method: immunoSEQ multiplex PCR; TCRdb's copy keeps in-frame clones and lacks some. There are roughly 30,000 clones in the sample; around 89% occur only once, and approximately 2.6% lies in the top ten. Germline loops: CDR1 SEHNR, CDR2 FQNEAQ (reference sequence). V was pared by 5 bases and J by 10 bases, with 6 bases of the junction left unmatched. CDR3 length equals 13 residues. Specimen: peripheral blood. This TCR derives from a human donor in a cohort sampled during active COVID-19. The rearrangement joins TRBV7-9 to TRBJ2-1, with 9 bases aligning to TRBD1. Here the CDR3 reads CASSQGQGSEQFF. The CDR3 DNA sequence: TGTGCCAGCAGCCAAGGACAGGGGTCGGAGCAGTTCTTC.